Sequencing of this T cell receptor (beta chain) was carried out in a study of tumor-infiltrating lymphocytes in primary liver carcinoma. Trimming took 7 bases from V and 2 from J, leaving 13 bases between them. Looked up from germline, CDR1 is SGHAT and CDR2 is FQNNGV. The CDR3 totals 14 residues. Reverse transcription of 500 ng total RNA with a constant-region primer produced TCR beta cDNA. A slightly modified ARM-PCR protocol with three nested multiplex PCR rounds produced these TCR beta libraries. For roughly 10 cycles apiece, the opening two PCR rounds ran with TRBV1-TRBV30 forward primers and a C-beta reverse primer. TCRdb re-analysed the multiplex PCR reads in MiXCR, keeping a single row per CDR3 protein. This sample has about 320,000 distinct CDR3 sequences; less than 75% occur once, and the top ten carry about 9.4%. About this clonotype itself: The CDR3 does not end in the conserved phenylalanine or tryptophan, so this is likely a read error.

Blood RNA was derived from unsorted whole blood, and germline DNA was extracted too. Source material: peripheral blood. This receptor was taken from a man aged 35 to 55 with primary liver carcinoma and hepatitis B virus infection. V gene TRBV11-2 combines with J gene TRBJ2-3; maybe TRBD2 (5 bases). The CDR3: CASIRGSVTDTQYL. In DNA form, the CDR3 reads TGTGCCAGCATTCGGGGATCTGTCACAGATACGCAGTATCTT.